Each of the 2 T cell receptor beta chains below was sequenced from the same sample in a study of T cells in women clearing cervical HPV infection. Profiling relied on immunoSEQ multiplex PCR, and the TCRdb table lists in-frame clones only, not all of them. This table holds 20,000 to 25,000 clones. The sequenced sample consisted of blood buffy coat. Source of these receptors: a woman aged 18 to 69 with a cervical HPV16 infection that either progressed to CIN3+ or cleared (not recorded which).

Regarding this clone: The read halts 3 residues ahead of the CDR3 end, with the missing end drawn from the germline J gene. The gene calls are TRBV19 and TRBJ1-1, with a possible D match to TRBD1 (6 bases). The CDR3 loop spans 12 amino acids. CDR1 and CDR2 from the germline V gene are LNHDA and SQIVND (reference sequence). CDR3 loop: CAVTGGTDTAFF. Partial CDR3 DNA: TGTGCCGTCACGGGGGGCACAGATACG.

As to this clone: The CDR3 end lies 3 residues beyond the end of the read and is filled in from the germline J gene. The chain is built from TRBV5-1 and TRBJ2-1, with 12 positions matching TRBD2. J was trimmed by 4 bases and V by 0 bases; bases with no gene match: 2. This CDR3 is 16 amino acids long. In germline, CDR1 is SGHRS, CDR2 YFSETQ. The CDR3 here is CASSLGLAGVYNEQFF. The CDR3 bases that were read are TGCGCCAGCAGCTTGGGACTAGCGGGGGTTTACAATGAG.